The clone carrying this T cell receptor (beta chain) was observed a few times. The data derive from a study of beta chain features in type 1 diabetes. The CDR3 has 14 amino acids. The germline CDR1 and CDR2 sequences are SGHNT and YENEEA. V dropped 5 bases and J dropped 0 bases, with 9 bases sitting between them. Expressed TCRB transcripts were sequenced after all isolated RNA was converted to cDNA. Here immunoSEQ multiplex PCR was the method, and the copy in TCRdb shows in-frame clones only, minus some. Among around 300,000 clones listed, 14% were seen once. Each of the sorted populations had a purity greater than 95%.

The receptor's source is a young man in good health. The chain joins TRBV11-3 to TRBJ2-3; D possibly uses TRBD1 or TRBD2 (5 bases each). Sequencing input: central memory CD4+ T cells from blood. The CDR3 here is CASSKGTSTDTQYF. CDR3 sequence (DNA): TGTGCCAGCAGCAAGGGGACCAGCACAGATACGCAGTATTTT.